This T cell receptor (beta chain) appears in the sequencing data of a study of cytomegalovirus exposure and HLA in healthy donors. Whole-study findings and limits: High specificity and sensitivity for cytomegalovirus status were reported for the classifier.

Points on this clone: Its antigen remains unidentified.

CDR1 SGHVS and CDR2 FNYEAQ come from the germline V gene. Losses at the gene ends were 4 bases for V and 7 bases for J; bases not matched to a gene: 13. This CDR3 region has 17 residues. The primer mix had 60 Vbeta and 13 Jbeta primers. TCRdb's table, derived via immunoSEQ multiplex PCR, lists solely in-frame clones and lacks some. The repertoire has 150,000 to 190,000 clones, roughly 82% of them found once; the top ten carry 6.5% to 7.5%. Sequenced sample: PBMCs. V usage is TRBV7-6 and J usage is TRBJ1-5; 10 bases match TRBD1. The TCR sequence derives from a woman aged 50 to 60 in good health and CMV-seropositive. CDR3 coding DNA: TGTGCCAGCAGCTCCCGATACGGGGGACAGGGGAGCCAGCCCCAGCATTTT. Its protein product is CASSSRYGGQGSQPQHF.